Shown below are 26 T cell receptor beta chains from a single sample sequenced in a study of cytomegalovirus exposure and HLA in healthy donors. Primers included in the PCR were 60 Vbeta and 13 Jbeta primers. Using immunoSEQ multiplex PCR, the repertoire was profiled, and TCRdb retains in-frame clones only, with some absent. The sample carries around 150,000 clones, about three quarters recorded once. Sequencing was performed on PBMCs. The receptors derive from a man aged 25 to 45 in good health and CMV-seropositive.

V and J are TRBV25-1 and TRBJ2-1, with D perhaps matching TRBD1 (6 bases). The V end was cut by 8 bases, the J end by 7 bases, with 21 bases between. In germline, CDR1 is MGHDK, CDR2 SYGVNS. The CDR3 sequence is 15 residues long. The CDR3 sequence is CASSFGQTAENEQFF. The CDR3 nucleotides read TGTGCCAGCTCCTTTGGACAGACCGCTGAAAATGAGCAGTTCTTC. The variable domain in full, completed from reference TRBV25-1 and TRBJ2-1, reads EADIYQTPRYLVIGTGKKITLECSQTMGHDKMYWYQQDPGMELHLIHYSYGVNSTEKGDLSSESTVSRIRTEHFPLTLESARPSHTSQYLCASSFGQTAENEQFFGPGTRLTVL.

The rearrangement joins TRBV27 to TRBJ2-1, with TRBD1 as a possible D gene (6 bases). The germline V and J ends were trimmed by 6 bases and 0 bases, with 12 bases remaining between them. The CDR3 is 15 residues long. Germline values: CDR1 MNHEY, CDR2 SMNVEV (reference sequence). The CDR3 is CASSGQISSYNEQFF. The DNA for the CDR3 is TGTGCCAGCAGCGGACAGATCAGCTCCTACAATGAGCAGTTCTTC.

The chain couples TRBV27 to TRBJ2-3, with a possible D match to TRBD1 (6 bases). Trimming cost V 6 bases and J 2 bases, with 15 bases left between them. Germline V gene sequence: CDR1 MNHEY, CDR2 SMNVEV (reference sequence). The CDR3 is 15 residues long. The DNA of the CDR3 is TGTGCCAGCAGACCAACCCGGGACATCACAGATACGCAGTATTTT. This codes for CASRPTRDITDTQYF.

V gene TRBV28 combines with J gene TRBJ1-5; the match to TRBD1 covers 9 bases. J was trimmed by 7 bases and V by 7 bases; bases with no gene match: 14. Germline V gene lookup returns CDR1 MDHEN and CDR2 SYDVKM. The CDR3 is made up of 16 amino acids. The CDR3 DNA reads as TGTGCCAGCAATTCTCTCTGGGACAGGGCGTCACAGCCCCAGCATTTT. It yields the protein CASNSLWDRASQPQHF.

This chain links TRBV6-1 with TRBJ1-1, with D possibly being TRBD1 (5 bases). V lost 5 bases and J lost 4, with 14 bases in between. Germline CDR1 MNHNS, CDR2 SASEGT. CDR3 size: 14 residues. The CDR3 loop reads CASSTVGGFTEAFF. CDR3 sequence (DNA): TGTGCCAGCAGTACGGTGGGGGGTTTCACTGAAGCTTTCTTT.

The CDR3 DNA is TGTGCCTGGAGTTCGGGTTATGGGCAGCCGCTTGGAGCGGCCCAGTACTTC. This gives the protein CAWSSGYGQPLGAAQYF. The chain recombines TRBV30 with TRBJ2-5, with D tentatively TRBD2 (5 bases). This CDR3 is built from 17 residues. Germline V gene sequence: CDR1 GTSNPN, CDR2 SVGIG (reference sequence). V lost 2 bases to trimming and J lost 9 bases, with 28 bases between them.

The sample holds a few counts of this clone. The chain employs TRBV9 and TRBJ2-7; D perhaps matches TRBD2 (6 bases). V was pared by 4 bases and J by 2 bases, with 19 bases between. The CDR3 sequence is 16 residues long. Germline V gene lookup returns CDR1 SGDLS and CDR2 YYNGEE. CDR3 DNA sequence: TGTGCCAGCAGCAGGGGAGGCGGGAAAGGGACCTACGAGCAGTACTTC. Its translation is CASSRGGGKGTYEQYF.

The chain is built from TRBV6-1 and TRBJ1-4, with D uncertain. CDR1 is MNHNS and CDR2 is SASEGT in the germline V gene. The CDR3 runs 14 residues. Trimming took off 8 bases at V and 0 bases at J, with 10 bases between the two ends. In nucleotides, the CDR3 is TGTGCCAGCGCATCGGTACCAACTAATGAAAAACTGTTTTTT. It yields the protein CASASVPTNEKLFF.

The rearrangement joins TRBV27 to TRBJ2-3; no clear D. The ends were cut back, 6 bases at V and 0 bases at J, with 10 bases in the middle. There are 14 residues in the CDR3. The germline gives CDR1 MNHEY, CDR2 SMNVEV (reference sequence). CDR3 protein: CASRPSFSTDTQYF. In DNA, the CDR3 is TGTGCCAGCAGACCCAGTTTTAGCACAGATACGCAGTATTTT.

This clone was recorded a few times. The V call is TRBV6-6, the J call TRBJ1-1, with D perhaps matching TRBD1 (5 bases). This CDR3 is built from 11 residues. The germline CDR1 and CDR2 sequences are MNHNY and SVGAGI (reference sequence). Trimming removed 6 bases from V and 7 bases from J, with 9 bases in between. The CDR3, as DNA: TGTGCCAGCAGCCGACAGCATGAAGCTTTCTTT. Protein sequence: CASSRQHEAFF.

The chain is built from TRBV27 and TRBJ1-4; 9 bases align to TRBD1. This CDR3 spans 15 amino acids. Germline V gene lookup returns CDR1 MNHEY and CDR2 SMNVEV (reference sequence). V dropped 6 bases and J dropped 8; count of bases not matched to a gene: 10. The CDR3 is CASRSTGGSWEKLFF. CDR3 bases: TGTGCCAGCAGGTCAACAGGGGGCTCTTGGGAAAAACTGTTTTTT.

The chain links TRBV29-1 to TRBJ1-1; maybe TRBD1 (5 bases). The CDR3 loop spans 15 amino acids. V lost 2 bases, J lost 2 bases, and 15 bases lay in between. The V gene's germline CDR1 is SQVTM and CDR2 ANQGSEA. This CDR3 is CSVESRAKKNTEAFF. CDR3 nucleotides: TGCAGCGTTGAAAGCAGGGCGAAGAAAAACACTGAAGCTTTCTTT.

The CDR3 nucleotides are TGTGCCAGCAGCGTATTCTCAGGGAAGTCTTACAATGAGCAGTTCTTC. Its translation is CASSVFSGKSYNEQFF. The V call is TRBV9, the J call TRBJ2-1, with a possible D match to TRBD1 (5 bases). The germline V gene encodes CDR1 SGDLS and CDR2 YYNGEE. Trimming stripped 1 base from V and 4 bases from J, with 15 bases between. This CDR3 spans 16 amino acids.

As DNA, the CDR3 is TGTGCCTGGAGTGGATCGGGGATTGACAATCAGCCCCAGCATTTT. Encoded protein: CAWSGSGIDNQPQHF. The chain joins TRBV30 to TRBJ1-5; D is uncertain. CDR3 length: 15 residues. The V gene's germline CDR1 is GTSNPN and CDR2 SVGIG (reference sequence). V gave up 1 base and J gave up 3 bases, with 13 bases separating them.

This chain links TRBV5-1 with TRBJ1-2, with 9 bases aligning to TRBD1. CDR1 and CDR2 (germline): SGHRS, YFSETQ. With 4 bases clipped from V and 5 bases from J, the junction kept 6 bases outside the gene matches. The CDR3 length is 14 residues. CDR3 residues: CASSRQGGIYGYTF. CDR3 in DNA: TGCGCCAGCAGCCGACAGGGGGGGATATATGGCTACACCTTC.

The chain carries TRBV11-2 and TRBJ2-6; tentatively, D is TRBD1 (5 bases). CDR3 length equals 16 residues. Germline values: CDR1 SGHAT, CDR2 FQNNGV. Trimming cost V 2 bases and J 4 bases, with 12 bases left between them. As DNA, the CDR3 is TGTGCCAGCAGCTTAAGCAGGGTGCGGGGGGCCAACGTCCTGACTTTC. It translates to CASSLSRVRGANVLTF.

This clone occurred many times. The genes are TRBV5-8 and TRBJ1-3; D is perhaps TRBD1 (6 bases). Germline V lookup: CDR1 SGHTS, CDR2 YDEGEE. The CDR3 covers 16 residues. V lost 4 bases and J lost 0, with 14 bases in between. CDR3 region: CASSLPRGNSGNTIYF. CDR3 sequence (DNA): TGTGCCAGCAGCCTTCCTAGGGGGAACTCTGGAAACACCATATATTTT.

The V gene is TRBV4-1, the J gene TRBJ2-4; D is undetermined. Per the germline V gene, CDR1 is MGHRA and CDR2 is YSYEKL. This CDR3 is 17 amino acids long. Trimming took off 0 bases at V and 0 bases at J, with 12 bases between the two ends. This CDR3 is CASSQDKVVIAKNIQYF. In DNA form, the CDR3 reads TGCGCCAGCAGCCAAGATAAAGTAGTCATAGCCAAAAACATTCAGTACTTC.

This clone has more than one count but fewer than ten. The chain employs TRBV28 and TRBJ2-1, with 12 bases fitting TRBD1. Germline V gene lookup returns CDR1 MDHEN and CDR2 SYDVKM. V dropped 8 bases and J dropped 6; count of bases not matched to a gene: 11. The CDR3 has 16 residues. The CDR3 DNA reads TGTGCCAGCGCCACAACCGGGACAGGGGGCTTCAATGAGCAGTTCTTC. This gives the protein CASATTGTGGFNEQFF.

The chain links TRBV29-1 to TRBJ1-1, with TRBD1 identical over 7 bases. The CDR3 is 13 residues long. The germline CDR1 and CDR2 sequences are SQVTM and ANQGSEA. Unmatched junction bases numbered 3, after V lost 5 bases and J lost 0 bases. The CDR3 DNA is TGCAGCGTTCCCGGGACAGTGAACACTGAAGCTTTCTTT. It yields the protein CSVPGTVNTEAFF.

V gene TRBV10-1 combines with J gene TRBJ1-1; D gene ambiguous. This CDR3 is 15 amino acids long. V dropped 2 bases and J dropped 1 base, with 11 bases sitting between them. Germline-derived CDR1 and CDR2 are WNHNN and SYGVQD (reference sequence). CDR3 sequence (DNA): TGCGCCAGCAGTGAGGCCGGAGTGGGGAACACTGAAGCTTTCTTT. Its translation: CASSEAGVGNTEAFF.

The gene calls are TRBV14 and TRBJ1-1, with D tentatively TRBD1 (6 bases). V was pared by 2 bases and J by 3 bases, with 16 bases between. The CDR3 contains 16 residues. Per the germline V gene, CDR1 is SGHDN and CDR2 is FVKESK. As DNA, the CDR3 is TGTGCCAGCAGCCAACCCCAGGGGCAGTTGGACACTGAAGCTTTCTTT. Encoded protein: CASSQPQGQLDTEAFF.

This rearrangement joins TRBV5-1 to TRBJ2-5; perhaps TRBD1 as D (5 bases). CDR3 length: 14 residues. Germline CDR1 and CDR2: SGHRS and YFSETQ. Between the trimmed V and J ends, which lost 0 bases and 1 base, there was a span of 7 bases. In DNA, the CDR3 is TGCGCCAGCAGCTTGGGGGGCAGCCAAGAGACCCAGTACTTC. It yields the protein CASSLGGSQETQYF.

This chain's CDR3 is CAISGTTSGAYEQYF. The CDR3 nucleotides are TGTGCCATCAGTGGGACGACTAGCGGTGCCTACGAGCAGTACTTC. J is TRBJ2-7 and V is TRBV10-3, with TRBD2 matching over 9 bases. After removal of 4 bases from V and 2 bases from J, the junction contained 6 bases not matched to a gene. Germline values: CDR1 ENHRY, CDR2 SYGVKD. The length of the CDR3 is 15 residues.

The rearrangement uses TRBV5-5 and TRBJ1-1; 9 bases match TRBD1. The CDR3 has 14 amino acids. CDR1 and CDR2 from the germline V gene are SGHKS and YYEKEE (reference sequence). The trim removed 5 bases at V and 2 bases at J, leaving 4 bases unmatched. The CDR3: CASSGDRVNTEAFF. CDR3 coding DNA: TGTGCCAGCAGTGGGGACAGGGTAAACACTGAAGCTTTCTTT.

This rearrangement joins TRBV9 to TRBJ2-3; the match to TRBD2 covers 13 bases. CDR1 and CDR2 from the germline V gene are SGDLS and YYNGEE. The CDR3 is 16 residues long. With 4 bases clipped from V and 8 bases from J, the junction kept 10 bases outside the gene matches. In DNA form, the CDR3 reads TGTGCCAGCAGCCCGCGGACTAGCGGGAGTGGGGGTACGCAGTATTTT. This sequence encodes CASSPRTSGSGGTQYF. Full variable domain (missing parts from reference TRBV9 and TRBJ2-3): DSGVTQTPKHLITATGQRVTLRCSPRSGDLSVYWYQQSLDQGLQFLIQYYNGEERAKGNILERFSAQQFPDLHSELNLSSLELGDSALYFCASSPRTSGSGGTQYFGPGTRLTVL.